Sequencing of this T cell receptor (beta chain) was carried out in a study of regulatory T cells in long-lasting Graves disease. The V gene lost 2 bases and the J gene lost 1 base, with 8 bases spanning the gap. This CDR3 is built from 14 residues. Looked up from germline, CDR1 is SEHNR and CDR2 is FQNEAQ (reference sequence). Investigators prepared the TCR beta libraries by applying iRepertoire HTBI primers and Arm-PCR of CDR3 regions. One entry per CDR3 protein results from TCRdb running MiXCR on the multiplex PCR reads. The data contain 360,000 or so distinct CDR3 sequences, roughly 23% of them singletons. Comment on this clonotype: The missing conserved phenylalanine or tryptophan at the end of this CDR3 makes a read error likely.

Time point noted: persistent/refractory GD, antithyroid drugs over 5 years with positive TRAb. Extracted RNA from PBMCs served as the source of the TCR library. This chain joins TRBV7-9 and TRBJ1-1; D is unclear. The source is a woman in her thirties or forties with Graves disease. Sequencing was performed on peripheral blood mononuclear cells (PBMCs), taken when the disease was refractory, from a patient treated with antithyroid drugs. The CDR3 nucleotides read TGTGCCAGCAGCTTAAAGGGCCCGAACACTGAAGCTTTCTCT. Translated: CASSLKGPNTEAFS.